This section outlines one T cell receptor (beta chain) sequence together with its context. In the original workflow: Amplifying reference gene primers gave estimates of nucleated cell counts. Sequenced by immunoSEQ multiplex PCR; TCRdb stores in-frame clones only, minus some. V, J and clone size are taken as reported in that table, and D and trimming were inferred from the DNA itself. The profile shows around 140,000 clones, roughly 87% of them singletons. The sample belongs to a study of blood T cell repertoires in COVID-19. Germline CDR1 reads SNHLY; CDR2 reads FYNNEI. The CDR3 is 14 amino acids. With V trimmed by 8 bases and J by 3 bases, 6 bases remained unmatched.

This clonotype was obtained from a woman in her 50s with acute or convalescent COVID-19. Sequencing was done on a sample of peripheral blood. The chain links TRBV2 to TRBJ1-4, with TRBD1 identical over 7 bases. The CDR3 DNA reads TGTGCCAGCGGAAGGACAGGTCCTAATGAAAAACTGTTTTTT. It codes for CASGRTGPNEKLFF.